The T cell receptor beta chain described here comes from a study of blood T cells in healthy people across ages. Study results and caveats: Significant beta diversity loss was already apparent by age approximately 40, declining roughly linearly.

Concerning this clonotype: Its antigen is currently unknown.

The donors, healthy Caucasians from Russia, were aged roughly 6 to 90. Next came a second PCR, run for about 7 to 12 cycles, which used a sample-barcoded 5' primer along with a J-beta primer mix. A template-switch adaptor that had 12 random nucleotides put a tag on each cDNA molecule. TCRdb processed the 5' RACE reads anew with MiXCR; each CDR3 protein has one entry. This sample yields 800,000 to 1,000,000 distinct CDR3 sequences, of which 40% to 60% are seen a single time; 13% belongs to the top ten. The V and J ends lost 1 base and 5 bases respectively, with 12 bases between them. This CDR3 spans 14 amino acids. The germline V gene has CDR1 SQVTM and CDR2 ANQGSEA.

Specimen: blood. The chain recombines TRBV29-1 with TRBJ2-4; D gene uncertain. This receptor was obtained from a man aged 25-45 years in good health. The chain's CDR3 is CSVEVGGSQNIQYF. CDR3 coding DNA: TGCAGCGTTGAAGTCGGCGGATCACAAAACATTCAGTACTTC.